The subject of this entry is one T cell receptor (beta chain). The data stem from a study of cytomegalovirus exposure and HLA in healthy donors. The PCR contained 60 Vbeta and 13 Jbeta primers. Libraries were prepared by immunoSEQ multiplex PCR; TCRdb keeps only in-frame clonotypes and omits some of them. There are 150,000 or so clones in the sample; approximately 84% occur only once, and 6.3% lies in the top ten. V was pared by 0 bases and J by 5 bases, with 13 bases between. Looked up from germline, CDR1 is MGHRA and CDR2 is YSYEKL. The CDR3 length is 16 residues. The clonotype comes from a male donor in good health and CMV-seropositive. Sequencing was carried out using PBMCs. The chain is built from TRBV4-1 and TRBJ1-4; TRBD1 is a possible D gene (5 bases). This chain's CDR3 is CASSQDRTGFNEKLFF. The CDR3, as DNA: TGCGCCAGCAGCCAAGATCGAACAGGCTTCAATGAAAAACTGTTTTTT.